This entry is about one T cell receptor beta chain. The data were taken from a study of tumor and adjacent non-tumor tissue in lung cancer. Study-level information: Patients comprised approximately eleven adenocarcinoma, a couple of squamous cell carcinoma and 1 small cell lung cancer. Patients were aged roughly 31 to 76, some 10 men and a handful of women, stage I to III.

Germline CDR1 is MDHEN and CDR2 is SYDVKM. Trimming removed 7 bases at V and 4 bases at J, with 13 bases between. CDR3 length equals 13 residues. The template was RNA from unsorted bulk tissue. This non-tumor lung sample came from over 3 cm beyond the tumor edge. The library came from three nested PCR rounds adapted from ARM-PCR protocols. In TCRdb, the multiplex PCR reads were re-called with MiXCR into one record per CDR3 protein. This sample has over 80,000 distinct CDR3 sequences, with roughly 77% found just once. The clonotype originates from a woman aged 50 to 65 with non-small cell lung cancer. What was sequenced was distant non-tumor lung tissue. The J gene is TRBJ2-5, the V gene TRBV28; D is possibly TRBD2 (5 bases). The CDR3, as DNA: TGTGCCAGCAATTTTCGGGGAGTAGAGACCCAGTACTTC. Translating gives CASNFRGVETQYF.